The 16 T cell receptor beta chains below were found in one sample sequenced in a study of cytomegalovirus exposure and HLA in healthy donors. The table came from immunoSEQ multiplex PCR; TCRdb's copy has only in-frame clones and leaves some out. The sample includes 120,000 or so clones, about 90% of them seen just once. Material: PBMCs. The receptors originated from a woman under 30 in good health and CMV-seronegative.

The chain links TRBV28 to TRBJ2-7; TRBD1 might be the D (5 bases). This CDR3 has 12 amino acids. Germline lookup yields CDR1 MDHEN and CDR2 SYDVKM. Trimming took off 7 bases at V and 1 base at J, with 8 bases between the two ends. The CDR3 sequence is CASKSGSYEQYF. The CDR3 DNA reads as TGTGCCAGCAAATCAGGGTCCTACGAGCAGTACTTC. The whole variable domain, filled in from reference TRBV28 and TRBJ2-7, reads DVKVTQSSRYLVKRTGEKVFLECVQDMDHENMFWYRQDPGLGLRLIYFSYDVKMKEKGDIPEGYSVSREKKERFSLILESASTNQTSMYLCASKSGSYEQYFGPGTRLTVT.

J is TRBJ1-1 and V is TRBV5-6; 9 bases line up with TRBD1. This CDR3 comprises 16 residues. The J segment lost 0 bases and the V segment lost 0 bases, leaving 3 bases of the junction unmatched. Per germline, CDR1 SGHDT and CDR2 YYEEEE. CDR3 loop: CASSLGGTGMNTEAFF. In DNA form, the CDR3 reads TGTGCCAGCAGCTTGGGGGGGACAGGGATGAACACTGAAGCTTTCTTT.

The rearrangement uses TRBV18 and TRBJ2-3; TRBD2 agrees at 12 bases. The CDR3 contains 16 residues. Trimming removed 3 bases from V and 1 base from J; junction bases left unmatched: 2. CDR1 KGHSH and CDR2 LQKENI come from the germline V gene. The DNA of the CDR3 is TGTGCCAGCTCACCTAGGACTAGCGGGGGCACAGATACGCAGTATTTT. As protein: CASSPRTSGGTDTQYF. Complete variable domain (other parts from reference TRBV18 and TRBJ2-3): NAGVMQNPRHLVRRRGQEARLRCSPMKGHSHVYWYRQLPEEGLKFMVYLQKENIIDESGMPKERFSAEFPKEGPSILRIQQVVRGDSAAYFCASSPRTSGGTDTQYFGPGTRLTVL.

This chain uses TRBV28 with TRBJ1-1, with D tentatively TRBD1 (6 bases). CDR1 and CDR2 from the germline V gene are MDHEN and SYDVKM. V dropped 5 bases and J dropped 5 bases, with 18 bases sitting between them. The length of the CDR3 is 15 residues. CDR3 amino acids: CASSPMTGFLTEAFF. The CDR3 coding sequence is TGTGCCAGCAGTCCCATGACAGGATTTTTGACTGAAGCTTTCTTT.

The V and J genes are TRBV7-2 and TRBJ1-3; the D gene is possibly TRBD1 (6 bases). V lost 8 bases, J lost 0 bases, and 17 bases lay in between. Germline CDR1 and CDR2: SGHTA and FQGNSA. The CDR3 extends over 16 amino acids. CDR3 sequence: CASGRGQGSSGNTIYF. For the CDR3, the DNA is TGTGCCAGCGGCCGGGGACAAGGGAGCTCTGGAAACACCATATATTTT. The whole variable domain, remainder taken from reference TRBV7-2 and TRBJ1-3, is GAGVSQSPSNKVTEKGKDVELRCDPISGHTALYWYRQSLGQGLEFLIYFQGNSAPDKSGLPSDRFSAERTGGSVSTLTIQRTQQEDSAVYLCASGRGQGSSGNTIYFGEGSWLTVV.

V and J are TRBV5-1 and TRBJ2-7; no clear D. V shed 7 bases and J shed 6 bases, with 14 bases lying between them. The CDR3 runs to 12 residues. In germline, CDR1 is SGHRS, CDR2 YFSETQ. The CDR3: CASSTSFGEQYF. In nucleotides, the CDR3 is TGCGCCAGCTCAACGAGTTTCGGCGAGCAGTACTTC.

The chain is built from TRBV9 and TRBJ1-1; 11 positions match TRBD1. The CDR3 runs to 16 residues. CDR1 is SGDLS, CDR2 YYNGEE, per germline. The V gene end was trimmed by 3 bases and the J gene end by 2 bases; junction bases not matched to a gene: 6. CDR3 DNA: TGTGCCAGCAGCGGAGGCGGACAGGGGGCAAACACTGAAGCTTTCTTT. This codes for CASSGGGQGANTEAFF.

The rearrangement uses TRBV28 and TRBJ2-7; 8 bases are shared with TRBD1. The germline V gene encodes CDR1 MDHEN and CDR2 SYDVKM. The CDR3 contains 14 residues. V dropped 7 bases and J dropped 4; count of bases not matched to a gene: 9. The CDR3 is CASTPDRAGYEQYF. CDR3 nucleotide sequence: TGTGCCAGCACCCCGGACAGGGCGGGTTACGAGCAGTACTTC.

CDR3 sequence: CSAFTGSYGYTF. DNA of the CDR3: TGCAGCGCCTTTACAGGGAGCTATGGCTACACCTTC. J is TRBJ1-2 and V is TRBV29-1, with a weak D call TRBD1 (6 bases). The ends were cut back, 7 bases at V and 4 bases at J, with 13 bases in the middle. Germline V gene lookup returns CDR1 SQVTM and CDR2 ANQGSEA. This CDR3 comprises 12 residues.

The V call is TRBV7-3, the J call TRBJ1-1; 7 nucleotides align to TRBD1. Germline trimming cut 4 bases from V and 1 base from J; bases unmatched to any gene: 3. The CDR3 length is 14 residues. CDR1 is SGHTA and CDR2 is FQGTGA in the germline V gene. The CDR3 loop is CASSSGQRNTEAFF. CDR3 nucleotide sequence: TGTGCCAGCAGCTCGGGACAGAGGAACACTGAAGCTTTCTTT.

The rearrangement joins TRBV27 to TRBJ2-1; TRBD1 agrees at 11 bases. The CDR3 is 15 amino acids. The V gene end was trimmed by 5 bases and the J gene end by 7 bases; junction bases not matched to a gene: 7. Per germline, CDR1 MNHEY and CDR2 SMNVEV (reference sequence). CDR3 nucleotides: TGTGCCAGCAGTATAGGGACAGGGGGGGGTAATGAGCAGTTCTTC. Translated, it gives CASSIGTGGGNEQFF.

This rearrangement joins TRBV5-1 to TRBJ2-7; no firm D call. This CDR3 contains 14 residues. V was shortened by 4 bases and J by 4 bases, with 15 bases between the two germline ends. The germline V gene encodes CDR1 SGHRS and CDR2 YFSETQ. CDR3: CASSAESPVYEQYF. The DNA for the CDR3 is TGCGCCAGCAGCGCGGAGTCACCTGTTTACGAGCAGTACTTC.

This clone was detected a few times. The V and J genes are TRBV7-9 and TRBJ2-2; TRBD1 aligns across 10 bases. This CDR3 contains 16 residues. The V segment lost 7 bases and the J segment 4 bases; nucleotides outside the gene matches: 9. The germline V gene encodes CDR1 SEHNR and CDR2 FQNEAQ (reference sequence). DNA for the CDR3: TGTGCCAGCACATCCGGTGGGACAGGGGTCACCGGGGAGCTGTTTTTT. This sequence encodes CASTSGGTGVTGELFF.

The genes are TRBV7-6 and TRBJ2-1, with 7 bases that match TRBD2. V lost 2 bases, J lost 10 bases, and 14 bases stayed unmatched. The CDR3 is 16 residues long. From germline, CDR1 is SGHVS and CDR2 FNYEAQ. The DNA of the CDR3 is TGTGCCAGCAGCTTATTTGCTAGCGGAGGAGGAGAGGAGCAGTTCTTC. Amino acid sequence: CASSLFASGGGEEQFF.

This clone was detected only once. The chain carries TRBV30 and TRBJ1-1; no firm D call. Germline V CDR1 and CDR2: GTSNPN, SVGIG (reference sequence). Trimming removed 1 base at V and 7 bases at J, with 13 bases between. This CDR3 comprises 13 residues. The CDR3 DNA is TGTGCCTGGAGTGCGAAGGCCCGGGATGAAGCTTTCTTT. It is translated as CAWSAKARDEAFF. The whole variable domain, remainder taken from reference TRBV30 and TRBJ1-1, is SQTIHQWPATLVQPVGSPLSLECTVEGTSNPNLYWYRQAAGRGLQLLFYSVGIGQISSEVPQNLSASRPQDRQFILSSKKLLLSDSGFYLCAWSAKARDEAFFGQGTRLTVV.

This clone was found once. The V gene is TRBV4-2, the J gene TRBJ2-3, with 12 bases fitting TRBD1. This CDR3 spans 15 amino acids. The V gene's germline CDR1 is LGHNA and CDR2 YNFKEQ. J gave up 4 bases and V 4 bases, and 3 bases lay outside the gene matches. CDR3 in amino acids: CASSPGQGAADTQYF. The CDR3 coding sequence is TGTGCCAGCAGCCCGGGACAGGGGGCCGCAGATACGCAGTATTTT.